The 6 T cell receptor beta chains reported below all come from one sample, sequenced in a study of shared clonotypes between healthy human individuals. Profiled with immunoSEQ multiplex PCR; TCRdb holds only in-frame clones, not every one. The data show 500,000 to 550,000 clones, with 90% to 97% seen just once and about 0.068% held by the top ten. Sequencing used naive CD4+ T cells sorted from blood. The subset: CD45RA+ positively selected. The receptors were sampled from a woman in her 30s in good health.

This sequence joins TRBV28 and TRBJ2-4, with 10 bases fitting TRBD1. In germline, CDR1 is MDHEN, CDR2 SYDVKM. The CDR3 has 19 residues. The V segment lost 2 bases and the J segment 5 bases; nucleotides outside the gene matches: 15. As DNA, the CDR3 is TGTGCCAGCAGTTTAAGGTTATGGGACAGGGGTTGGGCGGAAAACATTCAGTACTTC. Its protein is CASSLRLWDRGWAENIQYF.

The CDR3 DNA follows: TGTGCCACCAGGGCGGGGCTAGCGGGAAACATTCAGTACTTC. This codes for CATRAGLAGNIQYF. V and J are TRBV15 and TRBJ2-4; the match to TRBD2 covers 8 bases. This CDR3 spans 14 amino acids. Germline V gene sequence: CDR1 LNHNV, CDR2 YYDKDF (reference sequence). J lost 6 bases, V lost 6 bases, and 7 bases had no gene match.

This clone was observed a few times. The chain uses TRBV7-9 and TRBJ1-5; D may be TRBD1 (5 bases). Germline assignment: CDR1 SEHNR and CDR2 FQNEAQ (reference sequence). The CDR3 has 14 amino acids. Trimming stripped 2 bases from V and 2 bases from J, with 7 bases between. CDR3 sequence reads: CASSLQGGNQPQHF. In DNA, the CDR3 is TGTGCCAGCAGCTTACAGGGAGGCAATCAGCCCCAGCATTTT.

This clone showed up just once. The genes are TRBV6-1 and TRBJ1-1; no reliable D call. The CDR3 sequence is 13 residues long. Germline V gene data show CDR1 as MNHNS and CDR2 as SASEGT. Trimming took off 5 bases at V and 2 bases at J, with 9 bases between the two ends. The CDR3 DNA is TGTGCCAGCAGTTTAAGGAGAAACACTGAAGCTTTCTTT. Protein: CASSLRRNTEAFF.

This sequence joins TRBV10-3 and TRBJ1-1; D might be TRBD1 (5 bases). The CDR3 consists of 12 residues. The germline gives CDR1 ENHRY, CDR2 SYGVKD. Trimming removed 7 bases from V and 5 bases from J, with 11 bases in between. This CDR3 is CAINQEGTEAFF. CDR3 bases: TGTGCCATCAACCAAGAGGGGACTGAAGCTTTCTTT.

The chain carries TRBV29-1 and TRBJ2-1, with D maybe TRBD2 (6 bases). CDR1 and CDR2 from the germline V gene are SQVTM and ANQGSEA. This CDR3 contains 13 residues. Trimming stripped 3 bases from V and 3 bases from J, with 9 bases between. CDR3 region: CSVDTSFYNEQFF. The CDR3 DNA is TGCAGCGTTGACACTAGCTTCTACAATGAGCAGTTCTTC.